The text below deals with one T cell receptor (beta chain). Its antigen is currently unknown. The protocol was immunoSEQ multiplex PCR, while the TCRdb copy is restricted to in-frame clones and leaves out a portion. The profile shows around 3,000 clones, 70% to 80% of them singletons. The data originate from a study of T cell repertoires in ileal Crohn's disease. Study-level information: Operated complications were stricturing disease (around 61%) and penetrating disease (about 39%). Overall study results and limits: Endoscopic recurrence occurred in every patient whose clonality exceeded 26.8%. Mucosal expansions were suggested to be mainly CD8 T cells. Active smokers at surgery had more clonal expansions than non-smokers.

Stated time point: inflamed ileum from the surgical specimen. The CDR3 totals 15 residues. V shed 1 base and J 7 bases; nucleotides not matched to a gene: 6. Germline values: CDR1 SGHNT, CDR2 YENEEA. V gene TRBV11-3 combines with J gene TRBJ2-1; 8 positions agree with TRBD2. The TCR was taken from an adult with Crohn's disease. Sequenced input: ileal tissue. CDR3 nucleotide sequence: TGTGCCAGCAGCTTAGGGACTAGCACAGTAAATGAGCAGTTCTTC. Translation gives CASSLGTSTVNEQFF.